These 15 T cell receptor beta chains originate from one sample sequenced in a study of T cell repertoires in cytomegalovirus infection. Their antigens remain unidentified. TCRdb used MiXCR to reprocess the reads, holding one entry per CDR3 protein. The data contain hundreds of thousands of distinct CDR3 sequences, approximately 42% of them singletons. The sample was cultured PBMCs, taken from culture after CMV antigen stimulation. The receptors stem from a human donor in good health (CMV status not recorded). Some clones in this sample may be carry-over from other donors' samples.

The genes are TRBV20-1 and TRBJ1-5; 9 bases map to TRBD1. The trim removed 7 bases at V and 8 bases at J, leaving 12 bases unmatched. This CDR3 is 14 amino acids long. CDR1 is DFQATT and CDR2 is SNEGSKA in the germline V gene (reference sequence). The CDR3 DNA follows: TGCAGTGTTCGCCCGGGACAGGGAAGTGAGCCCCAGCATTTT. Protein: CSVRPGQGSEPQHF.

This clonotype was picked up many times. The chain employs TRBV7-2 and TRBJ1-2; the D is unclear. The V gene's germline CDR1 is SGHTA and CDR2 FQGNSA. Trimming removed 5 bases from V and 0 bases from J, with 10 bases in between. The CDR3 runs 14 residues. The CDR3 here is CASSPGSANYGYTF. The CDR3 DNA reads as TGTGCCAGCAGCCCTGGGTCAGCTAACTATGGCTACACCTTC.

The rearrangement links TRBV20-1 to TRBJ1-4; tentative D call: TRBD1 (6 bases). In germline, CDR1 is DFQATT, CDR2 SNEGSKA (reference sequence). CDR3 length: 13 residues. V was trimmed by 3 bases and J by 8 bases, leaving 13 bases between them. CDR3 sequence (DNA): TGCAGTGCTAGGGGGGTTCAGGGGGAAAAACTGTTTTTT. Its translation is CSARGVQGEKLFF.

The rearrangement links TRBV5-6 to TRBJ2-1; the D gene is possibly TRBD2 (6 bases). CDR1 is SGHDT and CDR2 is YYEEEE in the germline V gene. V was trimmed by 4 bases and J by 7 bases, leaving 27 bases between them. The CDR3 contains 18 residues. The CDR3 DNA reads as TGTGCCAGCAGCCCGCTCCTCAGGGAGGAAACCCCACCAAATGAGCAGTTCTTC. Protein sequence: CASSPLLREETPPNEQFF. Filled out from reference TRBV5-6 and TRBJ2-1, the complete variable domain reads DAGVTQSPTHLIKTRGQQVTLRCSPKSGHDTVSWYQQALGQGPQFIFQYYEEEERQRGNFPDRFSGHQFPNYSSELNVNALLLGDSALYLCASSPLLREETPPNEQFFGPGTRLTVL.

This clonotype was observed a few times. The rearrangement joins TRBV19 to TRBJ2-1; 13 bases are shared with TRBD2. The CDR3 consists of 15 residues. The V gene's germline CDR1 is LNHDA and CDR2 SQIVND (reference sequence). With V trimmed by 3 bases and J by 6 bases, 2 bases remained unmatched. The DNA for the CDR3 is TGTGCCAGTAGTATGAGGACTAGCGGGAGCAATGAGCAGTTCTTC. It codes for CASSMRTSGSNEQFF.

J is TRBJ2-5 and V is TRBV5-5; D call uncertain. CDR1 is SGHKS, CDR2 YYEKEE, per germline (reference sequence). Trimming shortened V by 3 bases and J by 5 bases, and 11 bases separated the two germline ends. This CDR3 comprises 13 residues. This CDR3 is CASSSTYGETQYF. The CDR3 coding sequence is TGTGCCAGCAGCTCAACGTATGGGGAGACCCAGTACTTC. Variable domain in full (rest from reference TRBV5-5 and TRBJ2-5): DAGVTQSPTHLIKTRGQQVTLRCSPISGHKSVSWYQQVLGQGPQFIFQYYEKEERGRGNFPDRFSARQFPNYSSELNVNALLLGDSALYLCASSSTYGETQYFGPGTRLLVL.

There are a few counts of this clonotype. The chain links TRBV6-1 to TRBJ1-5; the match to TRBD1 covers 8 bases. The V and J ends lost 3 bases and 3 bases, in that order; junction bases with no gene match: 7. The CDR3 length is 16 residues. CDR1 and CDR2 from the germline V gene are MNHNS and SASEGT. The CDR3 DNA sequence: TGTGCCAGCAGTGATCGAGGGACAGGTCCCAATCAGCCCCAGCATTTT. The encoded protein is CASSDRGTGPNQPQHF.

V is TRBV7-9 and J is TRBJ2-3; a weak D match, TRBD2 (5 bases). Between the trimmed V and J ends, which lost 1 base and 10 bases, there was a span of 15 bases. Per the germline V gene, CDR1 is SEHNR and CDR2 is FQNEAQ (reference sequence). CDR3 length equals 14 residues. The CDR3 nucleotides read TGTGCCAGCAGCTTAGGGCCCCTCCGCGGGTCGCAGTATTTT. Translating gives CASSLGPLRGSQYF.

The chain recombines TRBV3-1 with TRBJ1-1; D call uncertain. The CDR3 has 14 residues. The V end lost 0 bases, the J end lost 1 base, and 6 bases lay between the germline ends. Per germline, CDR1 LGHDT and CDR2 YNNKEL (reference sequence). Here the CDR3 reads CASSQDVGNTEAFF. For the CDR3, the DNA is TGTGCCAGCAGCCAAGATGTGGGGAACACTGAAGCTTTCTTT. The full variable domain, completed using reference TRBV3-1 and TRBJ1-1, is DTAVSQTPKYLVTQMGNDKSIKCEQNLGHDTMYWYKQDSKKFLKIMFSYNNKELIINETVPNRFSPKSPDKAHLNLHINSLELGDSAVYFCASSQDVGNTEAFFGQGTRLTVV.

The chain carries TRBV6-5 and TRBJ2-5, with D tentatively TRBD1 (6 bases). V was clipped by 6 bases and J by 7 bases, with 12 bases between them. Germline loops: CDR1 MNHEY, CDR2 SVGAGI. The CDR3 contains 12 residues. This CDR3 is CASRSGAGTQYF. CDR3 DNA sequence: TGTGCCAGCAGATCAGGGGCGGGGACCCAGTACTTC.

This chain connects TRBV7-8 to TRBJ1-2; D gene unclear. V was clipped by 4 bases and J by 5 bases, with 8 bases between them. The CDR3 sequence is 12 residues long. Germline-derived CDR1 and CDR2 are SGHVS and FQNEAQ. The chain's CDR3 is CASSWGEYGYTF. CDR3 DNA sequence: TGTGCCAGCAGCTGGGGAGAATATGGCTACACCTTC.

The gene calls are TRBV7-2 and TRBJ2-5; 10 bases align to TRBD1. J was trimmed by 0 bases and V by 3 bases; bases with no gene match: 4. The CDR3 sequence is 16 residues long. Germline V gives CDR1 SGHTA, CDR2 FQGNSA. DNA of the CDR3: TGTGCCAGCAGCTTGGGGGGACAGGGGTACCAAGAGACCCAGTACTTC. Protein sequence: CASSLGGQGYQETQYF.

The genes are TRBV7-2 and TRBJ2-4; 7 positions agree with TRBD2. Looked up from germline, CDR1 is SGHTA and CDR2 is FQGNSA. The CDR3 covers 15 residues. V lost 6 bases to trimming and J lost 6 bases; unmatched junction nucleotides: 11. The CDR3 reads CASSYTGTTSNIQYF. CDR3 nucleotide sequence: TGTGCCAGCAGTTATACCGGGACTACTTCAAACATTCAGTACTTC.

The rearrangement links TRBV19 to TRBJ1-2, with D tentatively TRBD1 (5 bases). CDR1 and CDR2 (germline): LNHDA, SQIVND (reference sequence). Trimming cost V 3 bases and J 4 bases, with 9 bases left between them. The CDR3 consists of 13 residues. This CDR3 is CASSIRQSYGYTF. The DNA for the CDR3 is TGTGCCAGTAGTATTCGACAGAGCTATGGCTACACCTTC.

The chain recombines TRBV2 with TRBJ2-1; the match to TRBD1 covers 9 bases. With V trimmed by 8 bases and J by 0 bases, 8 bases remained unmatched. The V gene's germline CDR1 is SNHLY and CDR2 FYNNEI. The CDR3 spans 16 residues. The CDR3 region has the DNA TGTGCCAGCTACCAAGGACAGGGGAACTCCTACAATGAGCAGTTCTTC. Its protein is CASYQGQGNSYNEQFF. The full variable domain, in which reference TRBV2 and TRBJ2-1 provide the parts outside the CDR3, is EPEVTQTPSHQVTQMGQEVILRCVPISNHLYFYWYRQILGQKVEFLVSFYNNEISEKSEIFDDQFSVERPDGSNFTLKIRSTKLEDSAMYFCASYQGQGNSYNEQFFGPGTRLTVL.